Detailed here is one T cell receptor (beta chain). This entry comes from a study of blood T cell repertoires in COVID-19. V was clipped by 3 bases and J by 4 bases, with 13 bases between them. Germline V gene lookup returns CDR1 LNHDA and CDR2 SQIVND (reference sequence). The CDR3 covers 14 residues. The assay was immunoSEQ multiplex PCR, and TCRdb's table has in-frame clones only and misses some. Among approximately 230,000 clones listed, roughly 87% were seen once. The genes are TRBV19 and TRBJ2-7; unclear D gene. This receptor was taken from a man between 18 and 35 years old with active or convalescent COVID-19. Specimen: peripheral blood. The CDR3 here is CASSIRVSQYEQYF. For the CDR3, the DNA is TGTGCCAGTAGTATTCGGGTCAGCCAGTACGAGCAGTACTTC.